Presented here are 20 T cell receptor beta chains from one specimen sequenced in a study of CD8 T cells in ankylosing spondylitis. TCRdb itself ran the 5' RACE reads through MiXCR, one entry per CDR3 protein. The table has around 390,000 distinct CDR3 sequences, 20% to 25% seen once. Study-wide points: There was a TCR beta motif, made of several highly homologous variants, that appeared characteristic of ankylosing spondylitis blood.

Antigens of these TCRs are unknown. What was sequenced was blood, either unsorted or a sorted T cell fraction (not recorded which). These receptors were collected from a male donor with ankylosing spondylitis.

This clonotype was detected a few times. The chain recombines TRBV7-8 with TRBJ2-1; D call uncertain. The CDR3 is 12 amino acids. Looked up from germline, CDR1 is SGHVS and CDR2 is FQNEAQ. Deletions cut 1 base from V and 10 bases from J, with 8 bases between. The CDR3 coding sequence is TGTGCCAGCAGCTTAGAAGGGTGGGAGCAGTTCTTC. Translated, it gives CASSLEGWEQFF. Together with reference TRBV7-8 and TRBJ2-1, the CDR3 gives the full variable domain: GAGVSQSPRYKVAKRGQDVALRCDPISGHVSLFWYQQALGQGPEFLTYFQNEAQLDKSGLPSDRFFAERPEGSVSTLKIQRTQQEDSAVYLCASSLEGWEQFFGPGTRLTVL.

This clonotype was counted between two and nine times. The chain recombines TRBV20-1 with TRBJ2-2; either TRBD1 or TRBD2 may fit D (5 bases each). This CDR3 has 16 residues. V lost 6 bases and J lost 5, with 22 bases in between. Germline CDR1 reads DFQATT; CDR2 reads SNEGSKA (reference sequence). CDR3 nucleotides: TGCAGTGCCCTATCACAGGACACTCGAGGGACCGGGGAGCTGTTTTTT. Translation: CSALSQDTRGTGELFF.

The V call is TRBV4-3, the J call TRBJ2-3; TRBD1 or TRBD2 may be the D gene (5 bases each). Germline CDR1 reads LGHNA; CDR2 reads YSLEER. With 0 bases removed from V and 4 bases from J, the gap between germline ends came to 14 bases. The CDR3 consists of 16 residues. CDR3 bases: TGCGCCAGCAGCCAAGACTCCCAGGGAGTTGCAGATACGCAGTATTTT. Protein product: CASSQDSQGVADTQYF.

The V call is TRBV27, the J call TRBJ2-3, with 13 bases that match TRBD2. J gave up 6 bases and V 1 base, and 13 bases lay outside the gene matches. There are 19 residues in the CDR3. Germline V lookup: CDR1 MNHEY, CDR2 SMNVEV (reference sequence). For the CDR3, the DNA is TGTGCCAGCAGTTTATTCCCCCGACTAGCGGGAGGCCGGCCGGATACGCAGTATTTT. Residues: CASSLFPRLAGGRPDTQYF.

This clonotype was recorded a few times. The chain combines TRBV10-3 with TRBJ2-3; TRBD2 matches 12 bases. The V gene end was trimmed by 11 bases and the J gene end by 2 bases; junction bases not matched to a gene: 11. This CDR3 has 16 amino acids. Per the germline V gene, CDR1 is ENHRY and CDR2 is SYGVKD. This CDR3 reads CAASGTSGLYTDTQYF. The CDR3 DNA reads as TGTGCCGCCTCCGGGACTAGCGGGCTATACACAGATACGCAGTATTTT.

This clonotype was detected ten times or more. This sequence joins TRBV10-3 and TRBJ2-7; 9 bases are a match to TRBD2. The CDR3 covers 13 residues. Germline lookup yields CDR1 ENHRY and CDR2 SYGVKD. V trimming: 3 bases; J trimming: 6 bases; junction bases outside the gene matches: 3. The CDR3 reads CAISEAGGGEQYF. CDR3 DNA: TGTGCCATCAGTGAAGCGGGAGGCGGCGAGCAGTACTTC.

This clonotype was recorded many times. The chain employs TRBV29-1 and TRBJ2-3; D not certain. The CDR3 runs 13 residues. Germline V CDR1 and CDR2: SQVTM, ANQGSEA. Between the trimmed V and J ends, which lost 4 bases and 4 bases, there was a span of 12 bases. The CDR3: CSVGLVGADTQYF. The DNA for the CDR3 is TGCAGCGTTGGTCTAGTTGGCGCAGATACGCAGTATTTT.

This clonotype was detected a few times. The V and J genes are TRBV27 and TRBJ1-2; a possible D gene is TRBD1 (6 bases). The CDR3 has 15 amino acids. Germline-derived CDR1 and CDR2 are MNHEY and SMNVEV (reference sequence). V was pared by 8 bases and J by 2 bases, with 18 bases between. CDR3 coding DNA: TGTGCCAGCCGCCTGAGGGGGGGACAAAACTATGGCTACACCTTC. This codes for CASRLRGGQNYGYTF.

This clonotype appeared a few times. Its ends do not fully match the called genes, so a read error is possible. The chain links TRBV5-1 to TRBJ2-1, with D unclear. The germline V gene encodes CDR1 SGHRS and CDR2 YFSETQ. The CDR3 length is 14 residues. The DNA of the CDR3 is TGCGCCAGCAGCTTAACGGTTTCCTACAGTGAGCAGTTCTTC. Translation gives CASSLTVSYSEQFF. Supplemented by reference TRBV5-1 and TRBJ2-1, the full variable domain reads KAGVTQTPRYLIKTRGQQVTLSCSPISGHRSVSWYQQTPGQGLQFLFEYFSETQRNKGNFPGRFSGRQFSNSRSEMNVSTLELGDSALYLCASSLTVSYSEQFFGPGTRLTVL.

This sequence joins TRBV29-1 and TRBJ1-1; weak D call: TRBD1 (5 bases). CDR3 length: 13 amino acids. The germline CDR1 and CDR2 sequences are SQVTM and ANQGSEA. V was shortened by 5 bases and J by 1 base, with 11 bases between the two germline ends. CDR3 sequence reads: CSVQTEPNTEAFF. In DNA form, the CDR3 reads TGCAGCGTTCAGACAGAGCCGAACACTGAAGCTTTCTTT.

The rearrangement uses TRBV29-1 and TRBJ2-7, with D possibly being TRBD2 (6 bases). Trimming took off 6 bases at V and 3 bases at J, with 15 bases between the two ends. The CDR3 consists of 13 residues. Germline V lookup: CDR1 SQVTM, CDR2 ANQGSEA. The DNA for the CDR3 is TGCAGCGTCTCCGCTAGCGCCGTCTACGAGCAGTACTTC. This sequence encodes CSVSASAVYEQYF.

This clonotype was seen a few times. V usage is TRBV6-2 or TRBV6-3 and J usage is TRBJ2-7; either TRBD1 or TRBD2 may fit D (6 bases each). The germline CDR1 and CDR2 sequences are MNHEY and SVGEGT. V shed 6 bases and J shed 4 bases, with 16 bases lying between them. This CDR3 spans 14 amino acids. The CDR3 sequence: CASRTTGTWYEQYF. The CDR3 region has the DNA TGTGCCAGCAGAACAACAGGGACTTGGTACGAGCAGTACTTC.

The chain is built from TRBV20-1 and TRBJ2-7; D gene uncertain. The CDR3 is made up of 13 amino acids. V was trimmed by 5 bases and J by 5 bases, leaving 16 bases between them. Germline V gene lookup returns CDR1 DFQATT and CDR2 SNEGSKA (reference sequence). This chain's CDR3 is CSAALRAWDEQYF. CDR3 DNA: TGCAGTGCTGCCCTACGGGCTTGGGACGAGCAGTACTTC.

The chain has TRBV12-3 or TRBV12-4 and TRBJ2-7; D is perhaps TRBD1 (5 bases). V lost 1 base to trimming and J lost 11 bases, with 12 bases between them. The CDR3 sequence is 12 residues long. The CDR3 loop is CASSLGGTDKYF. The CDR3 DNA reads TGTGCCAGCAGTTTAGGGGGAACGGACAAGTACTTC.

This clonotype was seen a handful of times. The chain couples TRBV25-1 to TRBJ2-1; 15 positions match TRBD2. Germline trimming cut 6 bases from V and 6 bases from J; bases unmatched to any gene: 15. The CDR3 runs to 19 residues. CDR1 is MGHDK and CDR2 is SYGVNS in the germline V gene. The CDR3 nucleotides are TGTGCCAGCAGCACCCCCCTCTGGAGGACTAGCGGGAGGGCCAATGAGCAGTTCTTC. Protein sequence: CASSTPLWRTSGRANEQFF. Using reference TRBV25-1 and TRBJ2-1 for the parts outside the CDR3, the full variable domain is EADIYQTPRYLVIGTGKKITLECSQTMGHDKMYWYQQDPGMELHLIHYSYGVNSTEKGDLSSESTVSRIRTEHFPLTLESARPSHTSQYLCASSTPLWRTSGRANEQFFGPGTRLTVL.

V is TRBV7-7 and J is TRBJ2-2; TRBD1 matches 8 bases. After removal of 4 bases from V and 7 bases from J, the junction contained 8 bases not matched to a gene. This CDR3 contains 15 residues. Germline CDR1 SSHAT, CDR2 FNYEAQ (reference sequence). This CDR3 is CASSSDRGNGGELFF. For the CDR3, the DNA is TGTGCCAGCAGCTCAGACAGGGGTAATGGCGGGGAGCTGTTTTTT.

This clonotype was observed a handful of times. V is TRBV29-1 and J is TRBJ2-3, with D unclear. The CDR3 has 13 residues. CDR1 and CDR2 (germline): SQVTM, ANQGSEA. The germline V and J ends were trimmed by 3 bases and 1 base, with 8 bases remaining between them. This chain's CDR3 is CSVDRSGTDTQYF. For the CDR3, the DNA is TGCAGCGTTGACAGGAGTGGCACAGATACGCAGTATTTT.

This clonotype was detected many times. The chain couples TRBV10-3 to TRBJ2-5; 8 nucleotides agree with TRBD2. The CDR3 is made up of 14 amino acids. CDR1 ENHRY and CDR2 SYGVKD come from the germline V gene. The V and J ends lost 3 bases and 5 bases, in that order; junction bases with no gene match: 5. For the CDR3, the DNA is TGTGCCATCAGTGAAGGACTAGCCGCGGAGACCCAGTACTTC. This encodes CAISEGLAAETQYF.

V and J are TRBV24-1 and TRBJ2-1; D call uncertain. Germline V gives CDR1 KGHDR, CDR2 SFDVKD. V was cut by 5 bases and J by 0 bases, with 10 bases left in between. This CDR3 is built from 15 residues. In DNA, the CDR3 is TGTGCCACCAGTGGAGGAACCTTCTCCTACAATGAGCAGTTCTTC. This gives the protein CATSGGTFSYNEQFF.

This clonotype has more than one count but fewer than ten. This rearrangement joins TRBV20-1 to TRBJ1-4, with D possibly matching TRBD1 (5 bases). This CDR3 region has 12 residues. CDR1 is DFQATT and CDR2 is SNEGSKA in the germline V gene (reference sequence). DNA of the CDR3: TGCAGCCCAACTCAGGGAGTTGAAAAACTGTTTTTT. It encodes CSPTQGVEKLFF.